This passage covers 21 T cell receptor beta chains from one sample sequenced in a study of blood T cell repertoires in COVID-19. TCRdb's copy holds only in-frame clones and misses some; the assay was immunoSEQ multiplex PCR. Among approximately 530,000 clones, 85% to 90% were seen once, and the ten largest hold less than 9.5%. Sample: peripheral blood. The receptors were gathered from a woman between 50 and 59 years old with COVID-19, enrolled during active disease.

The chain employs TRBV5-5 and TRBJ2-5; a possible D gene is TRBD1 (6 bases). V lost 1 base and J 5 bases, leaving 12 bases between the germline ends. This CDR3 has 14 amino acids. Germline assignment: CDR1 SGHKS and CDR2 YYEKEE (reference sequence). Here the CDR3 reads CASSLQGRRETQYF. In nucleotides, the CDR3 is TGTGCCAGCAGCTTGCAGGGGCGCAGGGAGACCCAGTACTTC.

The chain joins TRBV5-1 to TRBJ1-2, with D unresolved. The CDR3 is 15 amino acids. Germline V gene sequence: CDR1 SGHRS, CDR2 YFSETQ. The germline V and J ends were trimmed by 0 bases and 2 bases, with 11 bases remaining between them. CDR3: CASSLGPGENYGYTF. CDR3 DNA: TGCGCCAGCAGCTTGGGGCCGGGAGAGAACTATGGCTACACCTTC.

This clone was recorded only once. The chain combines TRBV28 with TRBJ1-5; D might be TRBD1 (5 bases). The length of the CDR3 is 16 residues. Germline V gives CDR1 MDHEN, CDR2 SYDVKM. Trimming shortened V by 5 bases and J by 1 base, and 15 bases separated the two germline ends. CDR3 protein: CASSPSPRGSNQPQHF. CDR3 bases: TGTGCCAGCAGTCCCTCTCCTAGGGGCAGCAATCAGCCCCAGCATTTT.

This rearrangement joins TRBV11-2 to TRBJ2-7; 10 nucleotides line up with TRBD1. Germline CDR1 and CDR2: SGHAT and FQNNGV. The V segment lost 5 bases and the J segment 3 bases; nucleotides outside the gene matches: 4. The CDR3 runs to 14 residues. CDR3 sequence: CASSIGTGDYEQYF. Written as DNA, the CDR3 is TGTGCCAGCAGCATAGGGACAGGGGACTACGAGCAGTACTTC.

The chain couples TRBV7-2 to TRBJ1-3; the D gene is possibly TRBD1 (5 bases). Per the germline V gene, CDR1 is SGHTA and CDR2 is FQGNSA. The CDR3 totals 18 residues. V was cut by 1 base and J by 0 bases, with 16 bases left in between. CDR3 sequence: CASSLGGLGRRSGNTIYF. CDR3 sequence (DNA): TGTGCCAGCAGCTTAGGGGGCCTGGGGAGGCGCTCTGGAAACACCATATATTTT.

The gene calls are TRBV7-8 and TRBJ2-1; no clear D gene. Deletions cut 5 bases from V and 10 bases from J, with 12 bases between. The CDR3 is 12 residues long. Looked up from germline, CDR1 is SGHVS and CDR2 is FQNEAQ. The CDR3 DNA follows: TGTGCCAGCAGCCCTAGTGGAAACGAGCAGTTCTTC. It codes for CASSPSGNEQFF.

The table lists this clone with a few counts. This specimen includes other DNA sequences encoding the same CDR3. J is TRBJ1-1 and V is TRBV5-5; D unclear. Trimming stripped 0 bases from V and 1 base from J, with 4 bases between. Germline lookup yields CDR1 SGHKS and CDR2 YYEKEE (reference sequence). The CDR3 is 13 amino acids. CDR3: CASSLAGNTEAFF. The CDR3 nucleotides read TGTGCCAGCAGCTTGGCCGGGAACACTGAAGCTTTCTTT.

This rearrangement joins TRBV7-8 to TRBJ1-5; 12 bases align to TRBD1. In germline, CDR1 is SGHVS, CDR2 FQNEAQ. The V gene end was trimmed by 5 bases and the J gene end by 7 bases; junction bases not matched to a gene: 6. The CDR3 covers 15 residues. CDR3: CASSPGQGARQPQHF. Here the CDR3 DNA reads TGTGCCAGCAGCCCGGGACAGGGGGCTCGGCAGCCCCAGCATTTT.

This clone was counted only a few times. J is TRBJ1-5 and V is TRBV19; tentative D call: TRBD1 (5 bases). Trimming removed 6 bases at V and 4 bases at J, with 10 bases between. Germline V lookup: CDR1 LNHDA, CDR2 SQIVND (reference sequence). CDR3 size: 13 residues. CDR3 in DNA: TGTGCCAGTAGCCCAGACAGAAATCAGCCCCAGCATTTT. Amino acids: CASSPDRNQPQHF.

CDR3 region: CASGLTASNQPQHF. The CDR3 bases are TGTGCTAGTGGTTTGACAGCTAGCAATCAGCCCCAGCATTTT. This sequence joins TRBV12-5 and TRBJ1-5; no reliable D call. V lost 2 bases and J lost 0, with 5 bases in between. CDR1 LGHNT and CDR2 FRNRAP come from the germline V gene. This CDR3 comprises 14 residues.

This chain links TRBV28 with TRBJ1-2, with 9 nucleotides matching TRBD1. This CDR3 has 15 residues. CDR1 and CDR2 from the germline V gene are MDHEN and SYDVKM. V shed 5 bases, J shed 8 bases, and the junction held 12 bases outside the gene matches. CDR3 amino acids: CASSALAGTGSGYTF. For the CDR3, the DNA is TGTGCCAGCAGTGCCCTCGCCGGGACAGGGAGCGGCTACACCTTC.

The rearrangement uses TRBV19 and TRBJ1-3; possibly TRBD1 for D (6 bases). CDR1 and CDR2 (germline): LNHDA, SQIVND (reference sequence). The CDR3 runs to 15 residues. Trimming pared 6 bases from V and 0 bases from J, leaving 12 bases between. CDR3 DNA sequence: TGTGCCAGTAGAACGACAGGCAACTCTGGAAACACCATATATTTT. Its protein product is CASRTTGNSGNTIYF.

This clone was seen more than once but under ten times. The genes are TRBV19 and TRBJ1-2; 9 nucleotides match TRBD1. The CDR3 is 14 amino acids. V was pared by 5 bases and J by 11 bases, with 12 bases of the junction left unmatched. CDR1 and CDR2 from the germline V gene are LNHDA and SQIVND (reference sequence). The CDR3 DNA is TGTGCCAGTAGTCCCCCGGACAGGGGATTAAAATACACCTTC. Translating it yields CASSPPDRGLKYTF.

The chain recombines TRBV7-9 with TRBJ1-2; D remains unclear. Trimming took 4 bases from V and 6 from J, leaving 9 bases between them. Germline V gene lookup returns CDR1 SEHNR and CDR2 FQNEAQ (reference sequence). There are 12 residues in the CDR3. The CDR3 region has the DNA TGTGCCAGCAGCTCGCGTTTAGATGGCTACACCTTC. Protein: CASSSRLDGYTF.

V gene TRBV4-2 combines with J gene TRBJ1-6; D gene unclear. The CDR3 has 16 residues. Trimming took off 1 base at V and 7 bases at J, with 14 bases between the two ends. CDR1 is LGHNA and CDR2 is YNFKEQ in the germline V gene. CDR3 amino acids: CASSQANGRENSPLHF. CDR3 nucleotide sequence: TGTGCCAGCAGCCAAGCCAACGGACGGGAAAATTCACCCCTCCACTTT.

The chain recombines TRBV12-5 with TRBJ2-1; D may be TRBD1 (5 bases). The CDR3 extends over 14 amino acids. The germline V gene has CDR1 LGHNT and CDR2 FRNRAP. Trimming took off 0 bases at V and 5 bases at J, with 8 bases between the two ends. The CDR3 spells CASGLVRQNNEQFF. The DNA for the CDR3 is TGTGCTAGTGGTTTGGTACGACAGAACAATGAGCAGTTCTTC.

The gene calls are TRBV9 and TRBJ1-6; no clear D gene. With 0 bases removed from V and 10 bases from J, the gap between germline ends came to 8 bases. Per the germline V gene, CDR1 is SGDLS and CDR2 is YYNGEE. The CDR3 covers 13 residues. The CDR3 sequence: CASSVARRSPLHF. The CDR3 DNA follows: TGTGCCAGCAGCGTAGCGCGGAGGTCACCCCTCCACTTT.

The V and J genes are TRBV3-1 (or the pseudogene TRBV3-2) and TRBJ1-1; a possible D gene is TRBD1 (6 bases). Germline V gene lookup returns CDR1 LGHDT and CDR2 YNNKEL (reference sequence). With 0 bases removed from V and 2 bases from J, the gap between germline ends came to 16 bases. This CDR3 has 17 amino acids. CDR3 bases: TGTGCCAGCAGCCAAGATACAGGGCGCTCGAGCAACACTGAAGCTTTCTTT. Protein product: CASSQDTGRSSNTEAFF.

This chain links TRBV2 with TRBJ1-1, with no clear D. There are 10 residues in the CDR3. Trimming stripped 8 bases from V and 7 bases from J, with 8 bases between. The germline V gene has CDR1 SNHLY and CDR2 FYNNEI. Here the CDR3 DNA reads TGTGCCAGCGAGGACTTTGAAGCTTTCTTT. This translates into CASEDFEAFF.

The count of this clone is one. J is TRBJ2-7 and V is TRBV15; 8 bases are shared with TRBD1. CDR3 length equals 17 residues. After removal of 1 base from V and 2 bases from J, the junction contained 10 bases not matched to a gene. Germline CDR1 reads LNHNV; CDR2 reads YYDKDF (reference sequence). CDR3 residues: CATSRAPAGGLPYEQYF. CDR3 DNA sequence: TGTGCCACCAGCAGAGCCCCAGCAGGGGGCCTTCCCTACGAGCAGTACTTC.

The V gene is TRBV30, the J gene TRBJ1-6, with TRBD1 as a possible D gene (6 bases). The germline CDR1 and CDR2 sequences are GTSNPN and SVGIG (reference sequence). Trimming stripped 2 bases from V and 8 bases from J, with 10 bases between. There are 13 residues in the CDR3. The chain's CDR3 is CAWSNRVHSPLHF. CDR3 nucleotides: TGTGCCTGGAGTAACAGGGTTCATTCACCCCTCCACTTT.